This T cell receptor (beta chain) was obtained from a study of long-term antiretroviral therapy in people with HIV. An immunoSEQ assay, version v3.0, was performed at survey level. Clones were read by immunoSEQ multiplex PCR, and TCRdb kept only the in-frame ones, dropping some. The data show about 20,000 clones, 90% seen once. Trimming left V 4 bases short and J 0 bases short, with 13 bases between. Germline-derived CDR1 and CDR2 are ENHRY and SYGVKD. The CDR3 spans 16 residues. The sequence came from a woman in her 30s with HIV. The chain employs TRBV10-3 and TRBJ1-3; possible D gene TRBD1, 5 bases. The sample in question was unsorted PBMCs, obtained 4.2 to 4.5 years before starting antiretroviral therapy. The CDR3 DNA follows: TGTGCCATCAGTGGATCTACAGGTAGCTCTGGAAACACCATATATTTT. Translation: CAISGSTGSSGNTIYF.